The 21 T cell receptor beta chains listed next were all sequenced from one sample in a study of OX40 agonist ivuxolimab in advanced cancers. Data came from immunoSEQ multiplex PCR; TCRdb stores just in-frame clones and leaves some out. In the table there are roughly 42,000 clones, 80% to 90% of which are singletons. The source material was CD4+ or CD8+ T cells sorted from blood, sampled in a trial of the OX40 agonist ivuxolimab. Source of these receptors: an adult with an advanced solid tumor such as melanoma, head and neck, liver or kidney cancer.

The chain couples TRBV9 to TRBJ1-1; no firm D call. V gave up 0 bases and J gave up 0 bases, with 3 bases separating them. Germline V gives CDR1 SGDLS, CDR2 YYNGEE. CDR3 length equals 13 residues. The CDR3 DNA reads TGTGCCAGCAGCGTAGAATTGAACACTGAAGCTTTCTTT. Its translation: CASSVELNTEAFF.

The chain employs TRBV27 and TRBJ1-3; D unclear. The length of the CDR3 is 14 residues. Trimming removed 6 bases at V and 4 bases at J, with 13 bases between. Germline V gene lookup returns CDR1 MNHEY and CDR2 SMNVEV (reference sequence). DNA for the CDR3: TGTGCCAGCAGACCTTCAAACCCAGGAAACACCATATATTTT. Encoded protein: CASRPSNPGNTIYF.

The rearrangement uses TRBV9 and TRBJ1-3; 10 positions agree with TRBD1. J lost 0 bases, V lost 3 bases, and 3 bases had no gene match. Germline V lookup: CDR1 SGDLS, CDR2 YYNGEE. The CDR3 is 16 amino acids. This CDR3 reads CASSGGQGISGNTIYF. In nucleotides, the CDR3 is TGTGCCAGCAGCGGGGGACAGGGGATCTCTGGAAACACCATATATTTT.

This clone was detected once. The chain recombines TRBV4-3 with TRBJ2-3; 8 nucleotides line up with TRBD1. The CDR3 has 19 amino acids. The V and J ends lost 0 bases and 1 base, in that order; junction bases with no gene match: 12. Germline V CDR1 and CDR2: LGHNA, YSLEER. The CDR3 DNA sequence: TGCGCCAGCAGCCAAGATTCGCAGGTTGGGGGACAGGGCACAGATACGCAGTATTTT. Amino acids: CASSQDSQVGGQGTDTQYF.

In its sample, this clone is medium-sized. CDR3 sequence reads: CASSQGRGTASGYTF. In DNA form, the CDR3 reads TGTGCCAGCAGCCAAGGGAGAGGGACCGCCTCTGGCTACACCTTC. The chain employs TRBV4-2 and TRBJ1-2, with a possible D match to TRBD1 (5 bases). CDR1 is LGHNA, CDR2 YNFKEQ, per germline. V was cut by 1 base and J by 7 bases, with 16 bases left in between. CDR3 length: 15 residues.

This chain joins TRBV7-2 and TRBJ2-3; TRBD2 aligns across 8 bases. The CDR3 spans 17 residues. Germline V gene data show CDR1 as SGHTA and CDR2 as FQGNSA. The V segment lost 4 bases and the J segment 2 bases; nucleotides outside the gene matches: 11. CDR3 sequence (DNA): TGTGCCAGCAGCTATACCGCCGGGGGGGGGAACACAGATACGCAGTATTTT. Protein: CASSYTAGGGNTDTQYF.

This chain joins TRBV15 and TRBJ2-1; 9 bases agree with TRBD2. The CDR3 sequence is 15 residues long. Trimming cost V 0 bases and J 9 bases; bases outside gene matches: 6. Germline CDR1 and CDR2: LNHNV and YYDKDF (reference sequence). DNA of the CDR3: TGTGCCACCAGCAGAGAGAGCGGGAGGTCGGGTGAGCAGTTCTTC. It translates to CATSRESGRSGEQFF.

The gene calls are TRBV5-1 and TRBJ2-7; TRBD1 might be the D (5 bases). CDR1 SGHRS and CDR2 YFSETQ come from the germline V gene. The CDR3 is 13 residues long. Trimming removed 2 bases from V and 2 bases from J, with 8 bases in between. In nucleotides, the CDR3 is TGCGCCAGCAGCTTAAAGGGGCCCTACGAGCAGTACTTC. Its translation: CASSLKGPYEQYF.

The genes are TRBV5-1 and TRBJ2-2, with 12 bases lining up with TRBD2. V lost 2 bases and J lost 3; bases outside the gene matches: 5. Germline V gives CDR1 SGHRS, CDR2 YFSETQ. This CDR3 is 17 amino acids long. As DNA, the CDR3 is TGCGCCAGCAGCTTAAAGGGACTAGCGGGTTACACCGGGGAGCTGTTTTTT. Its translation is CASSLKGLAGYTGELFF.

The V and J genes are TRBV5-5 and TRBJ1-1; D remains unclear. The V gene lost 5 bases and the J gene lost 3 bases, with 11 bases spanning the gap. CDR3 length equals 13 residues. The germline V gene encodes CDR1 SGHKS and CDR2 YYEKEE (reference sequence). CDR3 residues: CASRGRPHTEAFF. The CDR3 nucleotides read TGTGCCAGCAGAGGAAGGCCCCACACTGAAGCTTTCTTT.

Concerning this clone: The junction departs from the called germline gene at one end, perhaps through a read error. V and J are TRBV7-7 and TRBJ2-3, with 12 bases that match TRBD2. The V gene's germline CDR1 is SSHAT and CDR2 FNYEAQ (reference sequence). CDR3 length: 17 residues. CDR3 nucleotides: TGTGCTAGCAGCAGCGGGACTAGCGGGCTGGACCTGGATACGCAGTATTTT. Protein product: CASSSGTSGLDLDTQYF.

CDR3 amino acids: CASSLGSGSTNEQFF. DNA of the CDR3: TGTGCCAGCAGTTTGGGTAGCGGGAGTACAAATGAGCAGTTCTTC. V is TRBV27 and J is TRBJ2-1, with 9 bases aligning to TRBD2. J gave up 7 bases and V 3 bases, and 7 bases lay outside the gene matches. Germline assignment: CDR1 MNHEY and CDR2 SMNVEV (reference sequence). The CDR3 covers 15 residues.

The gene calls are TRBV2 and TRBJ2-7; 7 positions agree with TRBD2. Trimming took 0 bases from V and 2 from J; bases not matched to a gene: 4. This CDR3 is built from 15 residues. CDR1 SNHLY and CDR2 FYNNEI come from the germline V gene. CDR3 sequence (DNA): TGTGCCAGCAGTGAAGCGACGGGGGGTACCTACGAGCAGTACTTC. It codes for CASSEATGGTYEQYF.

The rearrangement uses TRBV7-3 and TRBJ1-1; possible D gene TRBD1, 6 bases. The length of the CDR3 is 16 residues. Germline V lookup: CDR1 SGHTA, CDR2 FQGTGA. Trimming removed 0 bases at V and 10 bases at J, with 21 bases between. CDR3 nucleotide sequence: TGTGCCAGCAGCTTAACCCCCTTTGGAGGGGGGGAGGGAGCTTTCTTT. Translating gives CASSLTPFGGGEGAFF.

The V call is TRBV9, the J call TRBJ1-3, with D possibly TRBD1 on 5 matching bases. Deletions cut 1 base from V and 4 bases from J, with 12 bases between. The CDR3 has 15 residues. From germline, CDR1 is SGDLS and CDR2 YYNGEE. The CDR3 spells CASSVYDRLGNTIYF. Here the CDR3 DNA reads TGTGCCAGCAGCGTATATGACAGACTGGGAAACACCATATATTTT.

This chain joins TRBV28 and TRBJ2-3, with D unclear. The CDR3 is 14 residues long. Germline values: CDR1 MDHEN, CDR2 SYDVKM. Trimming removed 2 bases at V and 0 bases at J, with 6 bases between. The CDR3 nucleotides are TGTGCCAGCAGTTTAGAAGTGAGCACAGATACGCAGTATTTT. Protein product: CASSLEVSTDTQYF.

The genes are TRBV6-5 and TRBJ2-7; TRBD2 agrees at 8 bases. Trimming cost V 0 bases and J 4 bases; bases outside gene matches: 8. In germline, CDR1 is MNHEY, CDR2 SVGAGI. The CDR3 has 16 residues. CDR3 region: CASSYSIGGRKYEQYF. The CDR3 nucleotides are TGTGCCAGCAGTTACTCGATCGGCGGGAGGAAGTACGAGCAGTACTTC.

The V gene is TRBV2, the J gene TRBJ2-5; D is unresolved. CDR1 is SNHLY and CDR2 is FYNNEI in the germline V gene. The CDR3 totals 15 residues. With 7 bases removed from V and 0 bases from J, the gap between germline ends came to 15 bases. The CDR3 DNA reads as TGTGCCAGCACCCAATTAACTCTCTACCAAGAGACCCAGTACTTC. Translation gives CASTQLTLYQETQYF.

This chain joins TRBV5-1 and TRBJ1-2; tentatively, D is TRBD1 (5 bases). From germline, CDR1 is SGHRS and CDR2 YFSETQ. CDR3 length: 17 amino acids. Trimming cost V 5 bases and J 0 bases, with 20 bases left between them. The CDR3 here is CASRTLGVALPNYGYTF. The CDR3 DNA reads as TGCGCCAGCAGAACCTTAGGGGTCGCACTGCCTAACTATGGCTACACCTTC.

The chain recombines TRBV4-2 with TRBJ2-1; no clear D. The germline CDR1 and CDR2 sequences are LGHNA and YNFKEQ. Trimming stripped 0 bases from V and 0 bases from J, with 6 bases between. The CDR3 length is 15 residues. CDR3 in DNA: TGTGCCAGCAGCCAAGACCGGAGCTCCTACAATGAGCAGTTCTTC. As protein: CASSQDRSSYNEQFF.

The chain couples TRBV4-1 to TRBJ1-6; the D gene is possibly TRBD1 (5 bases). Between the trimmed V and J ends, which lost 1 base and 6 bases, there was a span of 10 bases. This CDR3 has 15 amino acids. CDR1 MGHRA and CDR2 YSYEKL come from the germline V gene. The CDR3 region has the DNA TGCGCCAGCAGCCAAGTTCAGGGAAGTAATTCACCCCTCCACTTT. Encoded protein: CASSQVQGSNSPLHF.